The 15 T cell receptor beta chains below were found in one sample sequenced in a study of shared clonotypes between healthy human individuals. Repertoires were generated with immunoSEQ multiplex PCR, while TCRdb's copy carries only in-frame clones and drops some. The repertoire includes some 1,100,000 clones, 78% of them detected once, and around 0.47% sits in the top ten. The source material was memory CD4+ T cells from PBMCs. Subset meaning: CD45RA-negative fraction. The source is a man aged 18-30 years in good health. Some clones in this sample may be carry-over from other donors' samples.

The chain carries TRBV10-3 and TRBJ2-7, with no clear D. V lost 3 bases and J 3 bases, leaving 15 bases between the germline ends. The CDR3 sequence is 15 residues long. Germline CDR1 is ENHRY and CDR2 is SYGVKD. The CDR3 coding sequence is TGTGCCATCAGTGACCTGCTGGGGTCTTTCTACGAGCAGTACTTC. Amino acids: CAISDLLGSFYEQYF.

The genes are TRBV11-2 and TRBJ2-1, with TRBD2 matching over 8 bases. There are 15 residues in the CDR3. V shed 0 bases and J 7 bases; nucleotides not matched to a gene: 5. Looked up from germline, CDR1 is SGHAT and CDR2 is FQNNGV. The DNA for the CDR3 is TGTGCCAGCAGCTTAGATAGGGTAGCGGGGAATGAGCAGTTCTTC. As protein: CASSLDRVAGNEQFF.

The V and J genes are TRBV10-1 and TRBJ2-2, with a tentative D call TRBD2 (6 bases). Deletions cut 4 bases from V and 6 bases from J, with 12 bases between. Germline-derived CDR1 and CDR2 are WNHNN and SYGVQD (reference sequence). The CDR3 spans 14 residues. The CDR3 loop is CASSAQTSSGELFF. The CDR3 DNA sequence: TGCGCCAGCAGTGCCCAAACTAGCTCCGGGGAGCTGTTTTTT.

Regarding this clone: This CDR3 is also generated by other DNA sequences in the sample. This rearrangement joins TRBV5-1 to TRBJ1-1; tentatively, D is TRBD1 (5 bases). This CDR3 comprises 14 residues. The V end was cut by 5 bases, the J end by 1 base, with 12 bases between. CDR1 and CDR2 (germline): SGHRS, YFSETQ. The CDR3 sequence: CASSFDGGNTEAFF. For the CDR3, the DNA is TGCGCCAGCAGTTTCGACGGGGGGAACACTGAAGCTTTCTTT.

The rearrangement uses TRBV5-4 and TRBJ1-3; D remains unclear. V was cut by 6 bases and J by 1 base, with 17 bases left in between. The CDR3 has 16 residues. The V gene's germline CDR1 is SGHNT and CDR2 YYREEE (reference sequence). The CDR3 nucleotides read TGTGCCAGCACCTACGACCGGTCGGCGTCTGGAAACACCATATATTTT. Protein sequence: CASTYDRSASGNTIYF.

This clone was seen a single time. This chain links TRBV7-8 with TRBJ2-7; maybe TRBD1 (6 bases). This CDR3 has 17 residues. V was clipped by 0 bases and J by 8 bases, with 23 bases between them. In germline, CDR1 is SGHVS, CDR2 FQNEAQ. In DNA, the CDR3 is TGTGCCAGCAGCTTAGCCGGCCGGGGACACCAGACTACGAAGCAGTACTTC. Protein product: CASSLAGRGHQTTKQYF.

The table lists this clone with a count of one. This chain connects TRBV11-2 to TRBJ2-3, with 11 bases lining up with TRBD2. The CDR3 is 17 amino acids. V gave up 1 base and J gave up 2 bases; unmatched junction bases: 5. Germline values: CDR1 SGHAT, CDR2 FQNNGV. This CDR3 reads CASSLAGLAENTDTQYF. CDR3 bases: TGTGCCAGCAGCTTAGCGGGACTAGCGGAGAACACAGATACGCAGTATTTT. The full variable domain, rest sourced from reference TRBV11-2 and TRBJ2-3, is EAGVAQSPRYKIIEKRQSVAFWCNPISGHATLYWYQQILGQGPKLLIQFQNNGVVDDSQLPKDRFSAERLKGVDSTLKIQPAKLEDSAVYLCASSLAGLAENTDTQYFGPGTRLTVL.

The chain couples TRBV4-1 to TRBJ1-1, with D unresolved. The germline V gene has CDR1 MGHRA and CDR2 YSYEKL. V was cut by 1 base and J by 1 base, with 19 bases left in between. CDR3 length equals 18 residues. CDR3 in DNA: TGCGCCAGCAGCCAAGTTTTTTACGGTTTGGCCCAGAACACTGAAGCTTTCTTT. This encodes CASSQVFYGLAQNTEAFF.

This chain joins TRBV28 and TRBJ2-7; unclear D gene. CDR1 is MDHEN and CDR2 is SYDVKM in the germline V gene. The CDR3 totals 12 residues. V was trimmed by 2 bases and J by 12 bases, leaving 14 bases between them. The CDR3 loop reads CASSLVGSPTYF. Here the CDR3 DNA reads TGTGCCAGCAGTTTAGTCGGCAGTCCAACGTACTTC.

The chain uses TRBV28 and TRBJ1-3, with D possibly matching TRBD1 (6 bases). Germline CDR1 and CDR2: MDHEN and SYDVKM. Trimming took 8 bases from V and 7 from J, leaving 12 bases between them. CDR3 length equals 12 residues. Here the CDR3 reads CASWRRGNTIYF. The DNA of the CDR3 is TGTGCCAGCTGGCGCAGGGGTAACACCATATATTTT.

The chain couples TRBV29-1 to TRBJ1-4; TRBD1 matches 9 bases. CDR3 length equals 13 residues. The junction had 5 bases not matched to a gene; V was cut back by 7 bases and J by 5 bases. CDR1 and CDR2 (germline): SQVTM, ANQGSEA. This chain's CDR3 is CSAIGQGNEKLFF. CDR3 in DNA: TGCAGCGCCATAGGACAGGGGAATGAAAAACTGTTTTTT.

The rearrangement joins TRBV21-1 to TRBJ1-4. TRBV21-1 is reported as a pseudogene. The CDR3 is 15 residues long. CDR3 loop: CASPYGLATNEKLFF. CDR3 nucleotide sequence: TGTGCCAGCCCCTATGGCCTAGCAACTAATGAAAAACTGTTTTTT.

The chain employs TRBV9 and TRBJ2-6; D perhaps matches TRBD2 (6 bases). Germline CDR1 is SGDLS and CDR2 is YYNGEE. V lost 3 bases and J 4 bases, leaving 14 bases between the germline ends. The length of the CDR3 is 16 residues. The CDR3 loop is CASSGGGRNGANVLTF. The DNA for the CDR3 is TGTGCCAGCAGCGGAGGAGGGCGTAACGGGGCCAACGTCCTGACTTTC.

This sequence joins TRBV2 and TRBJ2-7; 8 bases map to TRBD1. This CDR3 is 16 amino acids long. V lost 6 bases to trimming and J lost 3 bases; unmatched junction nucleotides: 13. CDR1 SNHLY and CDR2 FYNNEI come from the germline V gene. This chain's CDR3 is CASSLTGGRRLYEQYF. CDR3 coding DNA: TGTGCCAGCAGCCTTACAGGGGGTAGGCGCCTCTACGAGCAGTACTTC.

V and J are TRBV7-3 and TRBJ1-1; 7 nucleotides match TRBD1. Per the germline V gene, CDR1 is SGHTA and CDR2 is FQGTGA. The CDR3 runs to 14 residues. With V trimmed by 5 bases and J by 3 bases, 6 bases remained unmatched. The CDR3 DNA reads TGTGCCAGCAGCCCACAGGGGACACACACTGAAGCTTTCTTT. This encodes CASSPQGTHTEAFF. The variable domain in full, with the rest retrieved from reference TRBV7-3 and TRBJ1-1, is GAGVSQTPSNKVTEKGKYVELRCDPISGHTALYWYRQSLGQGPEFLIYFQGTGAADDSGLPNDRFFAVRPEGSVSTLKIQRTERGDSAVYLCASSPQGTHTEAFFGQGTRLTVV.